Listed here are 22 T cell receptor beta chains from one sample, sequenced in a study of blood T cell repertoires in COVID-19. Assay used: immunoSEQ multiplex PCR; TCRdb lists only in-frame clones, some missing. The data show about 180,000 clones, 88% seen once. Sequenced sample: PBMCs or T cells enriched from blood (not recorded which). The receptors were sampled from a woman aged 18-29 years who had recovered from COVID-19.

This clone was found a few times. The sample contains more than one DNA sequence encoding this CDR3. This sequence joins TRBV28 and TRBJ1-1; no clear D. CDR3 length: 11 residues. The V gene's germline CDR1 is MDHEN and CDR2 SYDVKM. Trimming removed 8 bases from V and 1 base from J, with 5 bases in between. The CDR3 protein is CASSWNTEAFF. CDR3 DNA: TGTGCCAGCTCTTGGAACACTGAAGCTTTCTTT. Variable domain in full (rest from reference TRBV28 and TRBJ1-1): DVKVTQSSRYLVKRTGEKVFLECVQDMDHENMFWYRQDPGLGLRLIYFSYDVKMKEKGDIPEGYSVSREKKERFSLILESASTNQTSMYLCASSWNTEAFFGQGTRLTVV.

This clone was counted once. The CDR3 DNA reads as TGTGCCAGCAGCCAGTCGGTCGGCTACGAGCAGTACTTC. It is translated as CASSQSVGYEQYF. The chain employs TRBV7-8 and TRBJ2-7; D uncertain. V lost 5 bases and J lost 3, with 11 bases in between. The CDR3 is made up of 13 amino acids. Germline assignment: CDR1 SGHVS and CDR2 FQNEAQ.

This chain links TRBV4-3 with TRBJ2-7, with 12 bases lining up with TRBD2. With V trimmed by 1 base and J by 6 bases, 10 bases remained unmatched. The CDR3 contains 17 residues. The germline V gene has CDR1 LGHNA and CDR2 YSLEER. CDR3 bases: TGCGCCAGCAGCCAAGCTTGGACTAGCGGGGAGTCGACCGAGCAGTACTTC. It translates to CASSQAWTSGESTEQYF.

The chain couples TRBV2 to TRBJ2-3; 8 bases line up with TRBD2. CDR1 and CDR2 (germline): SNHLY, FYNNEI. Germline trimming cut 6 bases from V and 4 bases from J; bases unmatched to any gene: 6. The CDR3 runs to 14 residues. The chain's CDR3 is CASSPGLAADTQYF. The CDR3 DNA sequence: TGTGCCAGCAGCCCCGGACTAGCAGCAGATACGCAGTATTTT.

J is TRBJ1-3 and V is TRBV6-5; D is ambiguous. Germline V gives CDR1 MNHEY, CDR2 SVGAGI. The CDR3 has 13 residues. V gave up 8 bases and J gave up 2 bases, with 10 bases separating them. The CDR3 region is CASVPGAGNTIYF. DNA of the CDR3: TGTGCCAGCGTCCCCGGAGCTGGAAACACCATATATTTT.

J is TRBJ2-7 and V is TRBV28; a possible D gene is TRBD2 (5 bases). CDR1 is MDHEN and CDR2 is SYDVKM in the germline V gene. The CDR3 has 13 amino acids. The CDR3 DNA reads TGTGCTACTTCGGACTCAAGCTCCTACGAGCAGTACTTC. Translation: CATSDSSSYEQYF.

The CDR3 nucleotides read TGTGCCAGCAGCTTAGATCAGGGGAACTATGGCTACACCTTC. It is translated as CASSLDQGNYGYTF. This rearrangement joins TRBV7-2 to TRBJ1-2; tentative D call: TRBD1 (6 bases). CDR1 and CDR2 (germline): SGHTA, FQGNSA. CDR3 length equals 14 residues. V lost 1 base and J lost 2, with 8 bases in between.

The V call is TRBV6-5, the J call TRBJ2-7; 7 nucleotides agree with TRBD2. The CDR3 covers 15 residues. Germline CDR1 MNHEY, CDR2 SVGAGI. Trimming removed 4 bases from V and 0 bases from J; junction bases left unmatched: 6. The CDR3, as DNA: TGTGCCAGCAGTTCCCTAGCGGCAAGCTCCTACGAGCAGTACTTC. As protein: CASSSLAASSYEQYF.

J is TRBJ1-4 and V is TRBV11-2; no clear D. The CDR3 has 14 amino acids. Between the trimmed V and J ends, which lost 4 bases and 8 bases, there was a span of 14 bases. CDR1 and CDR2 (germline): SGHAT, FQNNGV. As DNA, the CDR3 is TGTGCCAGCAGCTCCAGGAACCCCGAGGAAAAACTGTTTTTT. Translating gives CASSSRNPEEKLFF.

To note about this clone: One junction end does not reproduce the germline sequence, and a read error may be involved. The rearrangement uses TRBV7-7 and TRBJ2-3; tentatively, D is TRBD2 (5 bases). Germline CDR1 SSHAT, CDR2 FNYEAQ (reference sequence). The CDR3 consists of 15 residues. CDR3 loop: CASSLNPGGTDTQYF. The CDR3 nucleotides are TGTGCTAGCAGCTTGAATCCCGGGGGCACAGATACGCAGTATTTT. Based on the CDR3 plus reference TRBV7-7 and TRBJ2-3, the full variable domain is GAGVSQSPRYKVTKRGQDVTLRCDPISSHATLYWYQQALGQGPEFLTYFNYEAQPDKSGLPSDRFSAERPEGSISTLTIQRTEQRDSAMYRCASSLNPGGTDTQYFGPGTRLTVL.

This clone was seen only once. The V call is TRBV7-9, the J call TRBJ1-5; D gene ambiguous. The germline V gene has CDR1 SEHNR and CDR2 FQNEAQ (reference sequence). Trimming removed 5 bases at V and 10 bases at J, with 15 bases between. This CDR3 is 13 amino acids long. The CDR3 DNA reads as TGTGCCAGCAGCCCAAACAATCCGGGACCCCAGCATTTT. It codes for CASSPNNPGPQHF. Supplemented by reference TRBV7-9 and TRBJ1-5, the full variable domain reads DTGVSQNPRHKITKRGQNVTFRCDPISEHNRLYWYRQTLGQGPEFLTYFQNEAQLEKSRLLSDRFSAERPKGSFSTLEIQRTEQGDSAMYLCASSPNNPGPQHFGDGTRLSIL.

This clone was detected only once. CDR3: CASESYPVNTEAFF. The CDR3 DNA reads as TGTGCCAGCGAATCCTACCCGGTGAACACTGAAGCTTTCTTT. The J gene is TRBJ1-1, the V gene TRBV28; no reliable D call. V gave up 8 bases and J gave up 0 bases, with 13 bases separating them. The germline gives CDR1 MDHEN, CDR2 SYDVKM. This CDR3 region has 14 residues.

The V and J genes are TRBV6-5 and TRBJ1-1, with 8 positions matching TRBD1. Germline lookup yields CDR1 MNHEY and CDR2 SVGAGI. The length of the CDR3 is 15 residues. V gave up 7 bases and J gave up 5 bases; unmatched junction bases: 12. The CDR3 DNA reads as TGTGCCAGCAACCCGCGAGGGCAGGGGGCTACTGAAGCTTTCTTT. It encodes CASNPRGQGATEAFF.

This clone appeared once. The chain combines TRBV28 with TRBJ2-1, with 10 bases aligning to TRBD2. The CDR3 extends over 15 amino acids. Germline V lookup: CDR1 MDHEN, CDR2 SYDVKM. V shed 6 bases and J 3 bases; nucleotides not matched to a gene: 5. CDR3 sequence reads: CASSRLAGYYNEQFF. The CDR3 DNA reads TGTGCCAGCAGCCGACTAGCGGGTTACTACAATGAGCAGTTCTTC.

The chain recombines TRBV7-8 with TRBJ2-4; D ambiguous. Germline-derived CDR1 and CDR2 are SGHVS and FQNEAQ. This CDR3 comprises 16 residues. Trimming removed 5 bases from V and 1 base from J, with 15 bases in between. CDR3 DNA sequence: TGTGCCAGCAGCCCCCCCAAAGGAGCGGCCAAAAACATTCAGTACTTC. It is translated as CASSPPKGAAKNIQYF.

V gene TRBV18 combines with J gene TRBJ1-1, with 8 positions matching TRBD1. The CDR3 consists of 17 residues. Trimming removed 5 bases from V and 2 bases from J; junction bases left unmatched: 13. Germline-derived CDR1 and CDR2 are KGHSH and LQKENI. Here the CDR3 DNA reads TGTGCCAGCTCAGCCTATTCCGGACAGGGTGGAAACACTGAAGCTTTCTTT. Translated, it gives CASSAYSGQGGNTEAFF.

The V gene is TRBV19, the J gene TRBJ2-7; TRBD1 matches 10 bases. With 6 bases clipped from V and 7 bases from J, the junction kept 12 bases outside the gene matches. CDR3 size: 15 residues. CDR1 is LNHDA, CDR2 SQIVND, per germline (reference sequence). CDR3 nucleotide sequence: TGTGCCAGTAGGACAACAAGACAGGGGGCGAGTGAGCAGTACTTC. Its translation: CASRTTRQGASEQYF. Combining the CDR3 with reference TRBV19 and TRBJ2-7 gives the whole variable domain DGGITQSPKYLFRKEGQNVTLSCEQNLNHDAMYWYRQDPGQGLRLIYYSQIVNDFQKGDIAEGYSVSREKKESFPLTVTSAQKNPTAFYLCASRTTRQGASEQYFGPGTRLTVT.

This clone was detected only once. CDR3 coding DNA: TGTGCCAGCAGCACGGGTGGGGGGGCCATATCCTACAATGAGCAGTTCTTC. Its protein is CASSTGGGAISYNEQFF. V gene TRBV7-6 combines with J gene TRBJ2-1; D perhaps matches TRBD2 (7 bases). This CDR3 spans 17 amino acids. V shed 5 bases and J shed 1 base, with 18 bases lying between them. CDR1 and CDR2 (germline): SGHVS, FNYEAQ.

The chain recombines TRBV4-3 with TRBJ2-3; D is perhaps TRBD2 (6 bases). Germline V gene sequence: CDR1 LGHNA, CDR2 YSLEER. Trimming stripped 0 bases from V and 6 bases from J, with 13 bases between. The CDR3 runs to 15 residues. The CDR3 sequence: CASSQEWRGWDTQYF. The CDR3 nucleotides read TGCGCCAGCAGCCAAGAATGGCGGGGTTGGGATACGCAGTATTTT.

A single count supports this clone. This chain joins TRBV28 and TRBJ2-7; D not resolved. This CDR3 is 13 amino acids long. The V gene's germline CDR1 is MDHEN and CDR2 SYDVKM. V was cut by 7 bases and J by 1 base, with 11 bases left in between. This CDR3 reads CASTSSLSYEQYF. CDR3 DNA sequence: TGTGCCAGCACCTCGTCTCTTTCCTACGAGCAGTACTTC.

This chain uses TRBV19 with TRBJ2-2; 7 bases agree with TRBD2. V lost 1 base to trimming and J lost 0 bases; unmatched junction nucleotides: 8. Germline V gene data show CDR1 as LNHDA and CDR2 as SQIVND (reference sequence). The CDR3 extends over 18 amino acids. The CDR3 loop reads CASSIVLRLAANTGELFF. CDR3 nucleotide sequence: TGTGCCAGTAGTATAGTACTTAGACTAGCCGCGAACACCGGGGAGCTGTTTTTT.

This chain uses TRBV28 with TRBJ2-7; 7 nucleotides align to TRBD2. CDR3 length: 18 amino acids. The germline V gene has CDR1 MDHEN and CDR2 SYDVKM. The J segment lost 0 bases and the V segment lost 6 bases, leaving 17 bases of the junction unmatched. The CDR3 here is CASRRDAGGREGSYEQYF. For the CDR3, the DNA is TGTGCCAGCAGGCGCGACGCCGGGGGGAGGGAAGGCTCCTACGAGCAGTACTTC. The whole variable domain, filled in from reference TRBV28 and TRBJ2-7, reads DVKVTQSSRYLVKRTGEKVFLECVQDMDHENMFWYRQDPGLGLRLIYFSYDVKMKEKGDIPEGYSVSREKKERFSLILESASTNQTSMYLCASRRDAGGREGSYEQYFGPGTRLTVT.